The 2 T cell receptor beta chains below were found in one sample sequenced in a study of blood T cell repertoires in COVID-19 (dated by TCRdb to 2020 to 2022). Library preparation used the immunoSEQ multiplex PCR assay. TCRdb provides this immuneACCESS table in a form limited to in-frame rearrangements. Some clones are lacking; in checked studies, under half of them reflect an unresolved V gene, and why the rest are absent is not known. Within this sample are hundreds of thousands of clones, with 85% to 90% of them counted one time only. Roughly 1.1% of the sample is taken by the ten largest. Specimen: PBMCs or T cells enriched from blood (not recorded which). The source is a man aged 25-40 years who had recovered from COVID-19.

The J gene is TRBJ1-1, the V gene TRBV3-1 (or the pseudogene TRBV3-2); weak D call: TRBD1 (6 bases). This CDR3 is 13 amino acids long. Germline loops: CDR1 LGHDT, CDR2 YNNKEL (reference sequence). Deletions cut 4 bases from V and 6 bases from J, with 12 bases between. The CDR3 DNA reads as TGTGCCAGCAGCCTGGTGGACAGCGCTGAAGCTTTCTTT. Its translation is CASSLVDSAEAFF.

V and J are TRBV28 and TRBJ2-1; the D is unclear. Trimming left V 5 bases short and J 0 bases short, with 11 bases between. This CDR3 contains 15 residues. Looked up from germline, CDR1 is MDHEN and CDR2 is SYDVKM. The CDR3, as DNA: TGTGCCAGCAGTCGTCGACTGAGCTCCTACAATGAGCAGTTCTTC. Translating gives CASSRRLSSYNEQFF.